One sample yielded the 2 T cell receptor beta chains listed below, sequenced in a study of cytomegalovirus exposure and HLA in healthy donors. Primers for the PCR totalled 60 Vbeta and 13 Jbeta. Using immunoSEQ multiplex PCR, the repertoire was profiled, and TCRdb retains in-frame clones only, with some absent. Of 150,000 or so clones listed, roughly 77% were seen once; the top ten hold approximately 4.4%. The source material was PBMCs. Every receptor here comes from a man younger than 35 in good health and CMV-seropositive.

V is TRBV2 and J is TRBJ1-5; 11 nucleotides line up with TRBD1. The ends lost 6 bases at V and 6 bases at J; junction bases unmatched: 7. The CDR3 extends over 15 amino acids. Germline V gene data show CDR1 as SNHLY and CDR2 as FYNNEI. CDR3: CASSSGTGGGQPQHF. The CDR3 DNA follows: TGTGCCAGCAGCTCCGGGACAGGGGGTGGTCAGCCCCAGCATTTT. The complete variable domain, with remaining parts taken from reference TRBV2 and TRBJ1-5, reads EPEVTQTPSHQVTQMGQEVILRCVPISNHLYFYWYRQILGQKVEFLVSFYNNEISEKSEIFDDQFSVERPDGSNFTLKIRSTKLEDSAMYFCASSSGTGGGQPQHFGDGTRLSIL.

The rearrangement uses TRBV7-3 and TRBJ2-3; 9 bases align to TRBD2. CDR1 and CDR2 (germline): SGHTA, FQGTGA. The CDR3 spans 15 residues. V lost 5 bases, J lost 3 bases, and 6 bases stayed unmatched. The CDR3 sequence is CASSLSGGWTDTQYF. The CDR3 DNA sequence: TGTGCCAGCAGCCTTAGCGGGGGATGGACAGATACGCAGTATTTT.